This entry describes one T cell receptor (beta chain). The data belong to a study of blood T cell repertoires in COVID-19. In the study overall: COVID-19 samples from acute and convalescent phases originated in the United States, Italy and Spain. The analysed material was cDNA or gDNA that came from T cells, B-cell-depleted T cells, or PBMCs.

Per germline, CDR1 SGHVS and CDR2 FQNEAQ. CDR3 length: 15 amino acids. Trimming removed 3 bases from V and 8 bases from J; junction bases left unmatched: 9. In the original workflow: Amplification from reference gene primers served as the basis for estimated nucleated cell counts. Clones were sequenced by immunoSEQ multiplex PCR, and TCRdb holds only the in-frame ones, with some missing. The V and J calls and the clone size are those of that table, but D and trimming were determined from the DNA. Among 200,000 or so clones listed, roughly 91% were seen once. The chain uses TRBV7-8 and TRBJ1-2; 10 nucleotides match TRBD1. This receptor was taken from a man aged 25 to 40 in a cohort exposed to, infected with or recovered from COVID-19 (not recorded which). The sample was PBMCs or T cells enriched from blood (not recorded which). This CDR3 reads CASSFDRQGARGYTF. In DNA form, the CDR3 reads TGTGCCAGCAGCTTCGACCGACAGGGGGCTAGGGGCTACACCTTC. Looking up the rest from reference TRBV7-8 and TRBJ1-2 gives the full variable domain: GAGVSQSPRYKVAKRGQDVALRCDPISGHVSLFWYQQALGQGPEFLTYFQNEAQLDKSGLPSDRFFAERPEGSVSTLKIQRTQQEDSAVYLCASSFDRQGARGYTFGSGTRLTVV.